Here is one T cell receptor beta chain with its context. Its target is unknown. Peripheral blood was collected from the related graft donor on the marrow donation day. This sample was included in a study of T cells after posttransplantation cyclophosphamide. CDR1 SQVTM and CDR2 ANQGSEA come from the germline V gene. V was pared by 6 bases and J by 4 bases, with 8 bases of the junction left unmatched. This CDR3 contains 13 residues. Findings and caveats of the study: After PTCy, TRB diversity resembled that of CNI/methotrexate controls.

Measured with immunoSEQ multiplex PCR; TCRdb has only the in-frame clones, and not every one. The repertoire holds under 20,000 clones, with approximately 87% as singletons. Sequencing was carried out using memory CD4+ T cells sorted from blood. The chain links TRBV29-1 to TRBJ1-1, with TRBD1 matching over 7 bases. The receptor was derived from a man aged 25 to 40 in good health and a related stem cell transplant donor. The chain's CDR3 is CSVQGGRLTEAFF. The CDR3 nucleotides are TGCAGCGTCCAGGGGGGAAGGCTCACTGAAGCTTTCTTT.